This T cell receptor beta chain was recorded in a study of CD8 T cells in ankylosing spondylitis. Whole-study results and caveats: Disease-linked clones were CD8+ and relatively rare in peripheral blood. In synovial fluid and blood from reactive arthritis, some motif variants were previously reported. Reported data indicate significant enrichment of disease-linked clones within matched ankylosing spondylitis synovial fluid. Ankylosing spondylitis blood appeared to be characterized by a TCR beta motif of eight highly homologous variants.

Trimming removed 1 base from V and 12 bases from J, with 7 bases in between. The CDR3 has 11 residues. With respect to this clonotype: Its antigen is not known.

Quantitative barcoded 5'-RACE was used to prepare TCR beta libraries. TCRdb reanalysed the 5' RACE reads using MiXCR and keeps one entry per CDR3 protein. The sample shows about 340,000 distinct CDR3 sequences, 8% of them seen only once. The chain carries TRBV12-3 or TRBV12-4 and TRBJ2-1, with D uncertain. The sequencing sample was made of blood, either unsorted or a sorted T cell fraction (not recorded which). This TCR was sampled from a male donor with ankylosing spondylitis. CDR3 bases: TGTGCCAGCAGTTTAGGCTTGGGGCAGTTCTTC. Protein: CASSLGLGQFF.